The 25 T cell receptor beta chains below come from one sample, sequenced in a study of CD8 T cells in ankylosing spondylitis. TCRdb reanalysed the 5' RACE reads using MiXCR and keeps one entry per CDR3 protein. The sample has fewer than 40,000 distinct CDR3 sequences, roughly 33% seen once. Sequenced: synovial fluid, either unsorted or a sorted T cell fraction (not recorded which). The origin of the receptors is a male donor with ankylosing spondylitis.

There are a few counts of this clonotype. The junction shows a germline mismatch at one end, possibly a read error. This chain links TRBV20-1 with TRBJ2-1; D call uncertain. The germline V gene has CDR1 DFQATT and CDR2 SNEGSKA (reference sequence). This CDR3 is built from 12 residues. The CDR3 protein is CSAGDLYNEQFF. CDR3 nucleotides: TGCAGTGCTGGAGACTTATACAATGAGCAGTTCTTC.

This clonotype has just one count. This chain joins TRBV11-2 and TRBJ2-1; no clear D. The germline gives CDR1 SGHAT, CDR2 FQNNGV. This CDR3 region has 15 residues. The V and J ends lost 1 base and 9 bases respectively, with 16 bases between them. Written as DNA, the CDR3 is TGTGCCAGCAGCTTAGTTTCTGGTACCACTGGTGAGCAGTTCTTC. As protein: CASSLVSGTTGEQFF.

The sample holds many counts of this clonotype. The gene calls are TRBV3-1 and TRBJ2-2, with 7 bases fitting TRBD2. The CDR3 extends over 18 amino acids. Losses at the gene ends were 0 bases for V and 0 bases for J; bases not matched to a gene: 7. Germline values: CDR1 LGHDT, CDR2 YNNKEL (reference sequence). The CDR3 DNA is TGTGCCAGCAGCCAAGAGCTCACTAGCGCGGCGAACACCGGGGAGCTGTTTTTT. Amino acids: CASSQELTSAANTGELFF. Full variable domain (outside the CDR3, taken from reference TRBV3-1 and TRBJ2-2): DTAVSQTPKYLVTQMGNDKSIKCEQNLGHDTMYWYKQDSKKFLKIMFSYNNKELIINETVPNRFSPKSPDKAHLNLHINSLELGDSAVYFCASSQELTSAANTGELFFGEGSRLTVL.

This clonotype is medium-sized (0.01 to 0.1%) by share. The rearrangement uses TRBV3-1 and TRBJ2-2; 12 positions agree with TRBD2. This CDR3 has 17 residues. Unmatched junction bases numbered 7, after V lost 4 bases and J lost 4 bases. CDR1 is LGHDT and CDR2 is YNNKEL in the germline V gene (reference sequence). The CDR3 here is CASSPRGLAGITGELFF. The DNA of the CDR3 is TGTGCCAGCAGCCCGCGTGGACTAGCGGGAATCACCGGGGAGCTGTTTTTT.

This clonotype has a handful of counts. This sequence joins TRBV7-8 and TRBJ1-2; 8 bases map to TRBD1. From germline, CDR1 is SGHVS and CDR2 FQNEAQ. This CDR3 contains 14 residues. Germline trimming cut 4 bases from V and 8 bases from J; bases unmatched to any gene: 9. CDR3 in amino acids: CASSSDRVAAGYTF. The CDR3, as DNA: TGTGCCAGCAGCTCGGACAGGGTAGCCGCCGGCTACACCTTC.

The J gene is TRBJ1-2, the V gene TRBV13; D is unresolved. The CDR3 extends over 12 amino acids. CDR1 is PRHDT, CDR2 FYEKMQ, per germline (reference sequence). The V end was cut by 0 bases, the J end by 2 bases, with 1 base between. CDR3 residues: CASSLGNYGYTF. Here the CDR3 DNA reads TGTGCCAGCAGCTTAGGGAACTATGGCTACACCTTC.

This clonotype turned up a few times. The genes are TRBV12-3 or TRBV12-4 and TRBJ2-3, with 9 bases fitting TRBD2. The CDR3 loop spans 15 amino acids. Unmatched junction bases numbered 1, after V lost 0 bases and J lost 3 bases. The chain's CDR3 is CASSLAREGTDTQYF. The CDR3 nucleotides are TGTGCCAGCAGTTTAGCGCGGGAGGGAACAGATACGCAGTATTTT.

This clonotype was seen repeatedly, ten times or more. The chain is built from TRBV15 and TRBJ2-3; TRBD2 is a possible D gene (5 bases). This CDR3 contains 14 residues. Germline V gene sequence: CDR1 LNHNV, CDR2 YYDKDF (reference sequence). Trimming stripped 4 bases from V and 0 bases from J, with 8 bases between. The CDR3 sequence is CATSTGSSTDTQYF. Here the CDR3 DNA reads TGTGCCACCAGCACGGGGTCGAGCACAGATACGCAGTATTTT.

To note about this clonotype: Possible read error: a much larger clone is one base away. The rearrangement uses TRBV11-1 and TRBJ1-4; tentatively, D is TRBD1 (6 bases). This CDR3 has 18 amino acids. CDR1 SGHAT and CDR2 FQDESV come from the germline V gene (reference sequence). Deletions cut 5 bases from V and 0 bases from J, with 19 bases between. The CDR3 loop reads CASSRDRLADATNEKLFF. The CDR3, as DNA: TGTGCCAGCAGCCGCGACAGGTTAGCAGATGCAACTAATGAAAAACTGTTTTTT.

The V and J genes are TRBV7-9 and TRBJ1-1; TRBD1 is a possible D gene (6 bases). The V end was cut by 3 bases, the J end by 3 bases, with 14 bases between. The CDR3 runs to 15 residues. Per the germline V gene, CDR1 is SEHNR and CDR2 is FQNEAQ (reference sequence). CDR3 sequence reads: CASSLGYREDTEAFF. The CDR3 coding sequence is TGTGCCAGCAGCTTGGGGTACAGGGAGGACACTGAAGCTTTCTTT.

This clonotype has ten or more counts. This chain connects TRBV1 to TRBJ1-5; the table's TRBD1 call for D was not verified on the DNA. TRBV1 is flagged as a pseudogene. The CDR3 has 15 amino acids. This CDR3 reads CTSSFGQGGNQPQHF. As DNA, the CDR3 is TGCACCAGCAGCTTCGGACAGGGGGGCAATCAGCCCCAGCATTTT.

The genes are TRBV4-2 and TRBJ1-4; D remains unclear. Germline-derived CDR1 and CDR2 are LGHNA and YNFKEQ. The CDR3 covers 16 residues. Trimming took 2 bases from V and 8 from J, leaving 18 bases between them. The chain's CDR3 is CASSQRPGVSAEKLFF. CDR3 DNA: TGTGCCAGCAGCCAAAGGCCGGGAGTTTCAGCCGAAAAACTGTTTTTT.

V is TRBV4-1 and J is TRBJ2-1; 12 bases align to TRBD2. Germline-derived CDR1 and CDR2 are MGHRA and YSYEKL. This CDR3 has 15 residues. V trimming: 1 base; J trimming: 9 bases; junction bases outside the gene matches: 4. The DNA for the CDR3 is TGCGCCAGCAGCCAAGGACTAGCGGGGGACGGTGAGCAGTTCTTC. Amino acids: CASSQGLAGDGEQFF.

V and J are TRBV20-1 and TRBJ2-1; 7 positions agree with TRBD1. The CDR3 length is 13 residues. Unmatched junction bases numbered 4, after V lost 2 bases and J lost 6 bases. Germline V CDR1 and CDR2: DFQATT, SNEGSKA (reference sequence). CDR3 coding DNA: TGCAGTGCTAGACAGGGGGTCGGCAATGAGCAGTTCTTC. This codes for CSARQGVGNEQFF.

This clonotype was counted only a few times. CDR3 nucleotides: TGCGCCAGCAGCCACAGGACTTTTAGCTCCTACAATGAGCAGTTCTTC. It translates to CASSHRTFSSYNEQFF. The rearrangement links TRBV5-1 to TRBJ2-1, with D perhaps given as TRBD1 or TRBD2 (5 bases each). V was shortened by 4 bases and J by 0 bases, with 14 bases between the two germline ends. Germline V CDR1 and CDR2: SGHRS, YFSETQ. The CDR3 has 16 amino acids. The whole variable domain, filled in from reference TRBV5-1 and TRBJ2-1, reads KAGVTQTPRYLIKTRGQQVTLSCSPISGHRSVSWYQQTPGQGLQFLFEYFSETQRNKGNFPGRFSGRQFSNSRSEMNVSTLELGDSALYLCASSHRTFSSYNEQFFGPGTRLTVL.

By sample share, this clonotype is medium-sized. The V call is TRBV5-5, the J call TRBJ2-3; D not resolved. CDR3 length: 13 residues. CDR1 and CDR2 (germline): SGHKS, YYEKEE (reference sequence). V was cut by 1 base and J by 14 bases, with 17 bases left in between. The CDR3 loop reads CASSLNPTDLLYF. As DNA, the CDR3 is TGTGCCAGCAGCTTGAACCCTACTGATCTCCTGTATTTT.

V and J are TRBV7-8 and TRBJ2-3; D call uncertain. This CDR3 contains 15 residues. From germline, CDR1 is SGHVS and CDR2 FQNEAQ. The germline V and J ends were trimmed by 0 bases and 6 bases, with 13 bases remaining between them. Written as DNA, the CDR3 is TGTGCCAGCAGCTTAGCTTCTCGTGGATTCGATACGCAGTATTTT. Protein product: CASSLASRGFDTQYF.

V gene TRBV20-1 combines with J gene TRBJ2-1; 7 positions match TRBD2. Germline V gene lookup returns CDR1 DFQATT and CDR2 SNEGSKA (reference sequence). Germline trimming cut 3 bases from V and 0 bases from J; bases unmatched to any gene: 17. The CDR3 consists of 19 residues. The DNA for the CDR3 is TGCAGTGCTAGGGAGCTTCCACGGGACTACTCGAGCTCCTACAATGAGCAGTTCTTC. Translating gives CSARELPRDYSSSYNEQFF.

This clonotype was counted only a few times. The chain couples TRBV6-1 to TRBJ1-5, with D maybe TRBD1 (5 bases). This CDR3 has 16 amino acids. CDR1 is MNHNS and CDR2 is SASEGT in the germline V gene. Trimming pared 2 bases from V and 3 bases from J, leaving 14 bases between. CDR3 in DNA: TGTGCCAGCAGTGAATACTCCGGGACCCTCAATCAGCCCCAGCATTTT. Protein sequence: CASSEYSGTLNQPQHF.

This clonotype occurred a few times. The chain is built from TRBV13 and TRBJ2-1, with 8 positions matching TRBD2. The CDR3 loop spans 15 amino acids. Trimming took 2 bases from V and 9 from J; bases not matched to a gene: 9. CDR1 PRHDT and CDR2 FYEKMQ come from the germline V gene (reference sequence). As DNA, the CDR3 is TGTGCCAGCAGCTTACGGCGGGGGGCGGGGAGTGAGCAGTTCTTC. Translated: CASSLRRGAGSEQFF.

This clonotype has only a few counts. The rearrangement uses TRBV20-1 and TRBJ2-1, with 7 bases fitting TRBD1. The CDR3 runs to 11 residues. Per the germline V gene, CDR1 is DFQATT and CDR2 is SNEGSKA (reference sequence). V gave up 5 bases and J gave up 13 bases; unmatched junction bases: 8. CDR3 sequence reads: CSAPTGFEQFF. The DNA for the CDR3 is TGCAGTGCTCCGACAGGGTTTGAACAGTTCTTC.

This clonotype was counted between two and nine times. The V gene is TRBV27, the J gene TRBJ1-1; D gene uncertain. This CDR3 has 14 residues. Deletions cut 3 bases from V and 1 base from J, with 9 bases between. Germline CDR1 and CDR2: MNHEY and SMNVEV (reference sequence). Here the CDR3 reads CASSFGPPNTEAFF. For the CDR3, the DNA is TGTGCCAGCAGTTTTGGACCGCCGAACACTGAAGCTTTCTTT.

This clonotype was picked up many times. V and J are TRBV7-9 and TRBJ1-2, with TRBD1 as a possible D gene (6 bases). This CDR3 comprises 13 residues. The germline gives CDR1 SEHNR, CDR2 FQNEAQ (reference sequence). V lost 4 bases and J 6 bases, leaving 12 bases between the germline ends. The CDR3 sequence: CASSSTGSHGYTF. The CDR3 bases are TGTGCCAGCAGCTCCACAGGGAGCCATGGCTACACCTTC.

This clonotype was picked up one time. The chain links TRBV29-1 to TRBJ2-7, with 7 bases lining up with TRBD2. From germline, CDR1 is SQVTM and CDR2 ANQGSEA. The CDR3 is made up of 19 amino acids. V was clipped by 1 base and J by 5 bases; unmatched bases: 23. CDR3 protein: CSVEVLLYTGTYGRHEQYF. Here the CDR3 DNA reads TGCAGCGTTGAAGTACTATTATATACCGGGACCTACGGGAGGCACGAGCAGTACTTC.

The chain couples TRBV5-6 to TRBJ2-7, with a weak D call TRBD1 (6 bases). V lost 2 bases to trimming and J lost 0 bases, with 9 bases between them. Germline V gene lookup returns CDR1 SGHDT and CDR2 YYEEEE. This CDR3 comprises 14 residues. In DNA, the CDR3 is TGTGCCAGCAGCTTCGGGACAAACTCCTACGAGCAGTACGTC. It codes for CASSFGTNSYEQYV.